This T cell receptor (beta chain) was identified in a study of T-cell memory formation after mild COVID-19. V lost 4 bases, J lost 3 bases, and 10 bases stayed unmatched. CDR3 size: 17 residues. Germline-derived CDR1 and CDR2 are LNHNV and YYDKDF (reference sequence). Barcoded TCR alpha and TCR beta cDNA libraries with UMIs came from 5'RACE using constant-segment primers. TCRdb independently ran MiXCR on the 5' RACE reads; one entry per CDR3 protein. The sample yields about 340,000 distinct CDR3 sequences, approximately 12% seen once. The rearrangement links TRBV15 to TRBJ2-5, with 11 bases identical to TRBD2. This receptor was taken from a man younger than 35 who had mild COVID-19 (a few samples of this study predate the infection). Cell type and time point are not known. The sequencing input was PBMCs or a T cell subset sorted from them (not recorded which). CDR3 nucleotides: TGTGCCACCAGCAAAGAATGGCTAGCGGGAGGAGAAGAGACCCAGTACTTC. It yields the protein CATSKEWLAGGEETQYF.